This passage covers 28 T cell receptor beta chains from one sample sequenced in a study of T cell responses to AZD1222 COVID-19 vaccine (dated by TCRdb to the early 2020s). What this sample's time point label stands for: about 28 days (+/-7) after the second vaccine dose. The receptor library was made with the immunoSEQ multiplex PCR assay. TCRdb mirrors the immuneACCESS table, restricted to in-frame sequences. Some clones are absent from its copies; in checked studies, under half trace to an unresolved V gene, and the reason for the others is unknown. The sample includes fewer than 200,000 clones, with about 86% observed a single time. Around 10% of the sample lies in the top ten. The sequencing used peripheral blood, collected 28 days after the second AZD1222 dose. Every receptor here comes from an adult who received the AZD1222 COVID-19 vaccine.

This chain links TRBV12-5 with TRBJ1-1; 7 bases are shared with TRBD1. V gave up 6 bases and J gave up 4 bases; unmatched junction bases: 2. The CDR3 has 12 residues. Germline-derived CDR1 and CDR2 are LGHNT and FRNRAP. DNA for the CDR3: TGTGCTAGTGGCCCAGGGGGCACTGAAGCTTTCTTT. Protein: CASGPGGTEAFF.

This chain uses TRBV29-1 with TRBJ1-2; a possible D gene is TRBD1 (5 bases). Germline V gene sequence: CDR1 SQVTM, CDR2 ANQGSEA. Trimming removed 4 bases at V and 2 bases at J, with 14 bases between. The CDR3 covers 14 residues. Here the CDR3 reads CSVGHRQRNYGYTF. The CDR3 coding sequence is TGCAGCGTTGGGCACCGACAGAGAAACTATGGCTACACCTTC.

J is TRBJ1-1 and V is TRBV4-3; D gene uncertain. The germline V and J ends were trimmed by 2 bases and 11 bases, with 15 bases remaining between them. This CDR3 spans 13 amino acids. The germline V gene has CDR1 LGHNA and CDR2 YSLEER. The CDR3 region has the DNA TGCGCCAGCAGCCAAAAGGTAGACACATCGGCTTTCTTT. Translated: CASSQKVDTSAFF.

This clone was detected once. This chain links TRBV30 with TRBJ2-7, with a possible D match to TRBD2 (6 bases). V lost 5 bases, J lost 2 bases, and 13 bases lay in between. Germline V gene data show CDR1 as GTSNPN and CDR2 as SVGIG (reference sequence). The CDR3 is 13 residues long. The CDR3 sequence: CAWVAAGTYEQYF. CDR3 nucleotides: TGTGCCTGGGTTGCGGCGGGAACCTACGAGCAGTACTTC.

The chain employs TRBV30 and TRBJ1-2, with no clear D. The CDR3 is made up of 12 amino acids. Germline V gives CDR1 GTSNPN, CDR2 SVGIG (reference sequence). Deletions cut 5 bases from V and 8 bases from J, with 15 bases between. The CDR3 DNA is TGTGCCTGGCATCGTGAGACTTTCGGCTACACCTTC. Protein: CAWHRETFGYTF.

V gene TRBV6-5 combines with J gene TRBJ1-6; D unresolved. The CDR3 is 12 residues long. Trimming took 2 bases from V and 6 from J, leaving 2 bases between them. CDR1 is MNHEY and CDR2 is SVGAGI in the germline V gene. In DNA form, the CDR3 reads TGTGCCAGCAGTTACGGTAATTCACCCCTCCACTTT. Its translation is CASSYGNSPLHF.

The rearrangement uses TRBV19 and TRBJ1-2, with TRBD1 as a possible D gene (6 bases). Germline values: CDR1 LNHDA, CDR2 SQIVND (reference sequence). V was pared by 7 bases and J by 4 bases, with 25 bases between. The CDR3 runs to 17 residues. The CDR3 coding sequence is TGTGCCAGTACCTCCATGATAGGGGGTGTTATAATCTATGGCTACACCTTC. It encodes CASTSMIGGVIIYGYTF.

The chain uses TRBV23-1 and TRBJ1-1; the D is unclear. TRBV23-1 is assigned to the ORF class and has an uncertain function. The ends were cut back, 2 bases at V and 0 bases at J, with 7 bases in the middle. The CDR3 covers 14 residues. The CDR3 sequence is CASSQLTVNTEAFF. CDR3 bases: TGCGCCAGCAGTCAACTAACAGTGAACACTGAAGCTTTCTTT.

This chain uses TRBV9 with TRBJ1-3, with no clear D. Germline V gene lookup returns CDR1 SGDLS and CDR2 YYNGEE. V was cut by 3 bases and J by 0 bases, with 16 bases left in between. The CDR3 contains 17 residues. The CDR3 protein is CASSAGEGPFSGNTIYF. CDR3 DNA sequence: TGTGCCAGCAGCGCTGGAGAAGGGCCTTTCTCTGGAAACACCATATATTTT.

This clone was recorded a few times. The chain is built from TRBV5-6 and TRBJ2-2; D perhaps matches TRBD1 (6 bases). This CDR3 region has 18 residues. Trimming cost V 2 bases and J 1 base, with 18 bases left between them. CDR1 and CDR2 from the germline V gene are SGHDT and YYEEEE. As DNA, the CDR3 is TGTGCCAGCAGCTTAGACCTCGTAGGGGGTTGGAACACCGGGGAGCTGTTTTTT. It translates to CASSLDLVGGWNTGELFF.

This clone came up once. The rearrangement uses TRBV7-2 and TRBJ1-4; 7 nucleotides agree with TRBD1. The CDR3 is made up of 15 amino acids. The V and J ends lost 4 bases and 4 bases, in that order; junction bases with no gene match: 6. Per germline, CDR1 SGHTA and CDR2 FQGNSA. The CDR3, as DNA: TGTGCCAGCAGCTCCCCGGGGGACAGTAATGAAAAACTGTTTTTT. The encoded protein is CASSSPGDSNEKLFF. Full variable domain (outside the CDR3, taken from reference TRBV7-2 and TRBJ1-4): GAGVSQSPSNKVTEKGKDVELRCDPISGHTALYWYRQSLGQGLEFLIYFQGNSAPDKSGLPSDRFSAERTGGSVSTLTIQRTQQEDSAVYLCASSSPGDSNEKLFFGSGTQLSVL.

The gene calls are TRBV2 and TRBJ1-4; tentative D call: TRBD1 (5 bases). The germline CDR1 and CDR2 sequences are SNHLY and FYNNEI. V lost 11 bases and J lost 7, with 14 bases in between. The CDR3 runs to 12 residues. In DNA, the CDR3 is TGTGCCGGAAATAGGCAGGGTGAAAAACTGTTTTTT. This codes for CAGNRQGEKLFF.

This chain's CDR3 is CATSRSSTDTQYF. DNA of the CDR3: TGTGCCACCAGCAGAAGCAGCACAGATACGCAGTATTTT. The rearrangement links TRBV15 to TRBJ2-3; D unclear. The germline gives CDR1 LNHNV, CDR2 YYDKDF (reference sequence). V lost 2 bases, J lost 0 bases, and 3 bases lay in between. This CDR3 region has 13 residues.

This CDR3 reads CAIQGTDTQYF. The CDR3 nucleotides read TGTGCCATCCAAGGCACAGATACGCAGTATTTT. The chain combines TRBV10-3 with TRBJ2-3; D unresolved. With 8 bases removed from V and 1 base from J, the gap between germline ends came to 4 bases. The CDR3 has 11 residues. From germline, CDR1 is ENHRY and CDR2 SYGVKD.

CDR3 region: CASSLQGAAYEQYF. The CDR3 bases are TGTGCCAGCAGTCTACAGGGGGCTGCCTACGAGCAGTACTTC. The chain joins TRBV6-6 to TRBJ2-7; 9 bases align to TRBD1. V was pared by 5 bases and J by 2 bases, with 4 bases of the junction left unmatched. This CDR3 comprises 14 residues. The germline CDR1 and CDR2 sequences are MNHNY and SVGAGI (reference sequence).

The rearrangement links TRBV11-2 to TRBJ2-1; 8 bases are a match to TRBD2. In germline, CDR1 is SGHAT, CDR2 FQNNGV. The CDR3 is 15 residues long. The V and J ends lost 6 bases and 9 bases, in that order; junction bases with no gene match: 13. In DNA form, the CDR3 reads TGTGCCAGCAGTTTGACCGGGGGGGCAGGCACTGAGCAGTTCTTC. Protein: CASSLTGGAGTEQFF.

The sample holds one count of this clone. The gene calls are TRBV7-9 and TRBJ1-3, with D perhaps matching TRBD1 (6 bases). Germline V lookup: CDR1 SEHNR, CDR2 FQNEAQ (reference sequence). The CDR3 loop spans 16 amino acids. Deletions cut 4 bases from V and 4 bases from J, with 17 bases between. The CDR3 loop is CASSSSGTFAGNTIYF. The CDR3 nucleotides read TGTGCCAGCAGCTCATCCGGGACATTCGCCGGAAACACCATATATTTT.

This chain links TRBV5-4 with TRBJ1-1; D is unclear. Between the trimmed V and J ends, which lost 1 base and 7 bases, there was a span of 8 bases. The CDR3 has 12 residues. Germline V gene data show CDR1 as SGHNT and CDR2 as YYREEE (reference sequence). CDR3 coding DNA: TGTGCCAGCAGCTTGAGTCTGAATGAAGCTTTCTTT. It translates to CASSLSLNEAFF.

The chain joins TRBV19 to TRBJ1-1; no clear D gene. CDR3 length: 11 amino acids. Germline values: CDR1 LNHDA, CDR2 SQIVND (reference sequence). Trimming cost V 5 bases and J 7 bases, with 8 bases left between them. CDR3 region: CASSVVREAFF. Here the CDR3 DNA reads TGTGCCAGTAGTGTCGTCCGTGAAGCTTTCTTT.

The CDR3 sequence: CSVADRGGSPLHF. CDR3 in DNA: TGCAGCGTTGCTGACAGGGGGGGATCACCCCTCCACTTT. The chain employs TRBV29-1 and TRBJ1-6; 9 positions match TRBD1. The CDR3 sequence is 13 residues long. The ends lost 4 bases at V and 10 bases at J; junction bases unmatched: 5. In germline, CDR1 is SQVTM, CDR2 ANQGSEA.

This clone was seen just once. The V and J genes are TRBV7-2 and TRBJ2-2, with 9 bases aligning to TRBD1. Trimming took 6 bases from V and 5 from J; bases not matched to a gene: 4. Germline CDR1 reads SGHTA; CDR2 reads FQGNSA. The CDR3 consists of 14 residues. The CDR3 sequence: CASRRGQGTGELFF. The CDR3 bases are TGTGCCAGCAGACGTGGACAGGGGACCGGGGAGCTGTTTTTT.

This chain uses TRBV3-1 (or the pseudogene TRBV3-2) with TRBJ2-1; 9 bases map to TRBD1. Germline assignment: CDR1 LGHDT and CDR2 YNNKEL (reference sequence). Losses at the gene ends were 4 bases for V and 6 bases for J; bases not matched to a gene: 10. This CDR3 has 16 amino acids. CDR3 protein: CASSPRTGTGRNEQFF. CDR3 bases: TGTGCCAGCAGCCCCAGAACGGGGACAGGGCGCAATGAGCAGTTCTTC.

The chain is built from TRBV6-5 and TRBJ2-2; D is unclear. The CDR3 totals 14 residues. The ends were cut back, 6 bases at V and 0 bases at J, with 8 bases in the middle. In germline, CDR1 is MNHEY, CDR2 SVGAGI. The chain's CDR3 is CASRELTNTGELFF. Here the CDR3 DNA reads TGTGCCAGCAGAGAGTTAACGAACACCGGGGAGCTGTTTTTT.

The V call is TRBV5-6, the J call TRBJ2-7; TRBD2 might be the D (6 bases). V was clipped by 4 bases and J by 0 bases, with 17 bases between them. Germline CDR1 reads SGHDT; CDR2 reads YYEEEE. CDR3 length: 16 residues. This CDR3 is CASSLRLGGVSYEQYF. The CDR3 DNA reads TGTGCCAGCAGCCTACGTTTGGGAGGTGTCTCCTACGAGCAGTACTTC. The whole variable domain, filled in from reference TRBV5-6 and TRBJ2-7, reads DAGVTQSPTHLIKTRGQQVTLRCSPKSGHDTVSWYQQALGQGPQFIFQYYEEEERQRGNFPDRFSGHQFPNYSSELNVNALLLGDSALYLCASSLRLGGVSYEQYFGPGTRLTVT.

This clone was observed a single time. The V call is TRBV30, the J call TRBJ1-1; 8 nucleotides line up with TRBD1. The CDR3 runs to 13 residues. The junction had 4 bases not matched to a gene; V was cut back by 3 bases and J by 4 bases. Germline CDR1 GTSNPN, CDR2 SVGIG (reference sequence). CDR3 DNA sequence: TGTGCCTGGAGGAACAGGGGGATCACTGAAGCTTTCTTT. Translated: CAWRNRGITEAFF.

The chain couples TRBV13 to TRBJ2-5; TRBD1 might be the D (6 bases). V lost 5 bases and J 5 bases, leaving 12 bases between the germline ends. Germline assignment: CDR1 PRHDT and CDR2 FYEKMQ (reference sequence). The CDR3 spans 13 residues. In nucleotides, the CDR3 is TGTGCCAGCAGCCCCCGAAGGGGGGAGACCCAGTACTTC. The encoded protein is CASSPRRGETQYF.

This rearrangement joins TRBV2 to TRBJ2-1; 7 bases are shared with TRBD2. Germline loops: CDR1 SNHLY, CDR2 FYNNEI. The V gene end was trimmed by 5 bases and the J gene end by 2 bases; junction bases not matched to a gene: 6. The CDR3 sequence is 15 residues long. Written as DNA, the CDR3 is TGTGCCAGCAGTTTTGGGAGGGGCGCCTACAATGAGCAGTTCTTC. It specifies CASSFGRGAYNEQFF.

This rearrangement joins TRBV2 to TRBJ2-3, with D possibly TRBD2 on 6 matching bases. Trimming removed 7 bases from V and 2 bases from J, with 13 bases in between. CDR3 length: 14 residues. The germline CDR1 and CDR2 sequences are SNHLY and FYNNEI. The CDR3 bases are TGTGCCAGCATTGGAGGGAAGCTCACAGATACGCAGTATTTT. It is translated as CASIGGKLTDTQYF.